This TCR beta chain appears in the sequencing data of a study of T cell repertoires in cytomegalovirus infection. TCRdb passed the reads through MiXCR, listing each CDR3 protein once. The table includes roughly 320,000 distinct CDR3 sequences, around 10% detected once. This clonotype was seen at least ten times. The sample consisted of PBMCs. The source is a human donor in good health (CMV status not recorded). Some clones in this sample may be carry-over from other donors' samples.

This CDR3 is CSVGARSGGSTDTQYF. Written as DNA, the CDR3 is TGCAGCGTTGGAGCGAGGAGCGGGGGATCCACAGATACGCAGTATTTT. The rearrangement links TRBV29-1 to TRBJ2-3, with TRBD2 matching over 8 bases. Germline CDR1 and CDR2: SQVTM and ANQGSEA. V shed 4 bases and J 2 bases; nucleotides not matched to a gene: 11. CDR3 length: 16 residues.